This section outlines one T cell receptor beta chain sequence together with its context. Its antigen is as yet unknown. This specimen comes from a study of T cell responses to AZD1222 COVID-19 vaccine. Study-wide background: Pooling was applied to second doses at about 4 or about 12 weeks. Study-level points and caveats: Donors in the cohort were predominantly white British and more often female, and clonal diversity was possibly underestimated. Sampled repertoires all dated from after the peak T cell response.

The protocol was immunoSEQ multiplex PCR, while the TCRdb copy is restricted to in-frame clones and leaves out a portion. The sample includes about 96,000 clones, roughly nine tenths of them seen just once. This CDR3 has 15 amino acids. Trimming cost V 2 bases and J 5 bases; bases outside gene matches: 6. The germline CDR1 and CDR2 sequences are ENHRY and SYGVKD. The chain links TRBV10-3 to TRBJ1-2, with TRBD1 identical over 9 bases. This TCR was recovered from an adult in good health. This sample comprised peripheral blood, obtained on day 0 of AZD1222 vaccination. The chain's CDR3 is CAISETGGARYGYTF. Here the CDR3 DNA reads TGTGCCATCAGTGAGACAGGGGGCGCTCGATATGGCTACACCTTC.